The rows below give T cell receptor beta chains drawn from one sample of a study of T cell responses to AZD1222 COVID-19 vaccine. Generated by immunoSEQ multiplex PCR, the TCRdb table keeps only in-frame clones and is missing some. The table has around 200,000 clones, 94% seen once. Sequenced here: peripheral blood, sampled 28 days after the second AZD1222 dose. The receptors originated from an adult who received the AZD1222 COVID-19 vaccine. Each CDR3 is given with its conserved first and last residue. D genes are given only for firm matches. Not all rows give a size; the values are once, few, many and, for expanded clones, a class.

size | D | J | V | DNA | CDR3
- | - | TRBJ1-4 | TRBV5-4 | TGTGCCAGCAGCCCCGCAACTAATGAAAAACTGTTTTTT | CASSPATNEKLFF
few | TRBD1 | TRBJ2-1 | TRBV7-3 | TGTGCCAGCAGCCGGGACAGGGGTGGTAATGAGCAGTTCTTC | CASSRDRGGNEQFF
- | - | TRBJ1-6 | TRBV2 | TGTGCCAGCAGTGAAGGACACTGGCTGCACTTT | CASSEGHWLHF
few | - | TRBJ1-2 | TRBV6-2/TRBV6-3 | TGTGCCAGCAGTGACGCCATGGTGCTGGGAAATGGCTACACCTTC | CASSDAMVLGNGYTF
- | - | TRBJ1-5 | TRBV4-1 | TGCGCCAGCAGCCAAGTATTTTCGGGGCTCAATCAGCCCCAGCATTTT | CASSQVFSGLNQPQHF
- | TRBD1 | TRBJ1-5 | TRBV19 | TGTGCCAGTAGTAATTCCTTCCCCAGGGGGCTCTTGGTCAATCAGCCCCAGCATTTT | CASSNSFPRGLLVNQPQHF
- | TRBD1 | TRBJ2-1 | TRBV5-6 | TGTGCCAGCAGCTCCGGACAGGACAGGGGTTTAGGAAATGAGCAGTTCTTC | CASSSGQDRGLGNEQFF
- | TRBD1 | TRBJ2-7 | TRBV19 | TGTGCCACTAGGACAGGGGGCTACGAGCAGTACTTC | CATRTGGYEQYF
- | - | TRBJ1-2 | TRBV4-3 | TGCGCCAGCAGCCAAGACCTGGAAAGGGGCTACACCTTC | CASSQDLERGYTF
- | TRBD2 | TRBJ2-5 | TRBV6-2/TRBV6-3 | TGTGCCAGCAGTTCGCGACTAGCGGGGGATTTGGAGACCCAGTACTTC | CASSSRLAGDLETQYF
- | TRBD1 | TRBJ2-2 | TRBV5-6 | TGTGCCAGCAGCGGAACCGGGACAGGGAACACCGGGGAGCTGTTTTTT | CASSGTGTGNTGELFF
- | TRBD1 | TRBJ1-4 | TRBV6-5 | TGTGCCAGCAACCACAGGGGGAAACTGTTTTTT | CASNHRGKLFF
- | - | TRBJ2-2 | TRBV7-2 | TGTGCCAGCAGCTTAGGTCCCTCCAGCTCCGGGGAGCTGTTTTTT | CASSLGPSSSGELFF
- | TRBD2 | TRBJ2-3 | TRBV6-4 | TGTGCCAGCGCCAGACTAGCGGGGGGGAGCACAGATACGCAGTATTTT | CASARLAGGSTDTQYF
once | - | TRBJ1-1 | TRBV5-1 | TGCGCCAGCAGGGACATCATGAACACTGAAGCTTTCTTT | CASRDIMNTEAFF
- | - | TRBJ1-1 | TRBV27 | TGTGCCAGCAGCCTTGGGGATAACACTGAAGCTTTCTTT | CASSLGDNTEAFF
once | - | TRBJ1-1 | TRBV6-1 | TGTGCCAGCAGTGAATCCCCGAACACTGAAGCTTTCTTT | CASSESPNTEAFF
- | - | TRBJ1-3 | TRBV7-2 | TGTGCCAGCAGAACAGACAGTTCCTCTGGAAACACCATATATTTT | CASRTDSSSGNTIYF
- | - | TRBJ1-6 | TRBV11-3 | TGTGCCAGCAGGCCCCGGACAGAAGGTTCACCCCTCCACTTT | CASRPRTEGSPLHF
- | TRBD1 | TRBJ1-5 | TRBV19 | TGTGCCAGTAGTACCGGAAGGACAGGTGGCCAGCCCCAGCATTTT | CASSTGRTGGQPQHF
- | TRBD2 | TRBJ2-7 | TRBV7-2 | TGTGCCAGCAGCACGACTAGCGGGGGTGCCGAGCAGTACTTC | CASSTTSGGAEQYF
- | TRBD1 | TRBJ1-2 | TRBV28 | TGTGCCAGCAGTTTATGGGGGACAGGGAGGGCGCGAGGCTACACCTTC | CASSLWGTGRARGYTF
- | - | TRBJ1-1 | TRBV28 | TGTGCCAGCAGTCCAATGATTATGAACACTGAAGCTTTCTTT | CASSPMIMNTEAFF
- | TRBD1 | TRBJ1-1 | TRBV5-1 | TGCGCCAGCAGCTTGGCCCCACAGGGGAATGAAGCTTTCTTT | CASSLAPQGNEAFF
- | - | TRBJ2-5 | TRBV18 | TGTGCCAGCTCACCCGGAGATGGGGCTCAAGAGACCCAGTACTTC | CASSPGDGAQETQYF
- | - | TRBJ2-6 | TRBV27 | TGTGCCAGCAGTTCCCGGGGCTCTGGGGCCAACGTCCTGACTTTC | CASSSRGSGANVLTF
- | TRBD2 | TRBJ2-7 | TRBV9 | TGTGCCAGCAGCGTAGGAGCGGGGGGTGGGGAGCAGTACTTC | CASSVGAGGGEQYF
- | - | TRBJ2-7 | TRBV10-3 | TGTGCCATCAGTGAGACAGGGTCACCCTACGAGCAGTACTTC | CAISETGSPYEQYF
once | - | TRBJ2-1 | TRBV12-3/TRBV12-4 | TGTGCCAGCAGTCCCCGAAAATGGAATGAGCAGTTCTTC | CASSPRKWNEQFF
- | - | TRBJ2-6 | TRBV19 | TGTGCCAGTAGTGCTACTAGCTCTGGGGCCAACGTCCTGACTTTC | CASSATSSGANVLTF
- | - | TRBJ2-4 | TRBV15 | TGTGCCACCAGCGGCAAGACTAGGACCAAAAACATTCAGTACTTC | CATSGKTRTKNIQYF
- | - | TRBJ2-1 | TRBV5-4 | TGTGCCAGCAGCTTGGAAGGGAGGAAAGGGAATGAGCAGTTCTTC | CASSLEGRKGNEQFF
- | - | TRBJ1-5 | TRBV5-8 | TGTGCCAGCAGCTTGGGGACTGGGAATAGCAATCAGCCCCAGCATTTT | CASSLGTGNSNQPQHF
- | - | TRBJ2-7 | TRBV19 | TGTGCCAGTCGCCCGTCCGATTCCTACGAGCAGTACTTC | CASRPSDSYEQYF
- | - | TRBJ2-7 | TRBV11-3 | TGTGCCAGCAGCTTGGGGCGACGTTTCGACTACGAGCAGTACTTC | CASSLGRRFDYEQYF
- | TRBD1 | TRBJ1-2 | TRBV3-1/TRBV3-2 | TGTGCCAGCAGCCCAGGGGGCTTCACCCATGGCTACACCTTC | CASSPGGFTHGYTF
- | TRBD1 | TRBJ1-4 | TRBV7-2 | TGTGCCAGCAGCCTAGGGGGCTCTAATGAAAAACTGTTTTTT | CASSLGGSNEKLFF
- | TRBD1 | TRBJ2-1 | TRBV7-9 | TGTGCCAGCAGCTTGGGGACAGGGGACCACAATGAGCAGTTCTTC | CASSLGTGDHNEQFF
- | TRBD2 | TRBJ2-5 | TRBV12-5 | TGTGCTAGCGGGAGGGCTCCATCCGAGACCCAGTACTTC | CASGRAPSETQYF
- | - | TRBJ1-6 | TRBV7-3 | TGTGCCAGCAGCTTCGGGGGCGCTAATTCACCCCTCCACTTT | CASSFGGANSPLHF
- | TRBD1 | TRBJ1-2 | TRBV5-4 | TGTGCCAGCAGCTTGGGACAGGGAAAAACCTTC | CASSLGQGKTF
- | - | TRBJ2-2 | TRBV18 | TGTGCCAGCTCACCAGTTTCGGGCAGGGCGAACACCGGGGAGCTGTTTTTT | CASSPVSGRANTGELFF
- | TRBD2 | TRBJ2-6 | TRBV9 | TGTGCCAGCAGCGGAACTGGGGGAGGGCGATCTGGGGCCAACGTCCTGACTTTC | CASSGTGGGRSGANVLTF
- | - | TRBJ2-5 | TRBV3-1/TRBV3-2 | TGTGCCAGCAGCCACCTCGGAGAACAAGAGACCCAGTACTTC | CASSHLGEQETQYF
- | TRBD1 | TRBJ1-2 | TRBV15 | TGTGCCACCAGCTCACCGACAGGGCCCTATGGCTACACCTTC | CATSSPTGPYGYTF
once | - | TRBJ1-2 | TRBV30 | TGTGCCTGGAGTTTTGGCGATGGCTACACCTTC | CAWSFGDGYTF
- | - | TRBJ2-7 | TRBV11-3 | TGTGCCAGCAGCTTCCGGTCCAGCTCCTACGAGCAGTACTTC | CASSFRSSSYEQYF
- | - | TRBJ2-6 | TRBV9 | TGTGCCAGCAGCGGAGGGACTGGGGCCAACGTCCTGACTTTC | CASSGGTGANVLTF
- | - | TRBJ1-3 | TRBV5-4 | TGTGCCAGCAGCTCCTTTGGGGCGGTAAAAACTGGAAACACCATATATTTT | CASSSFGAVKTGNTIYF
- | - | TRBJ2-3 | TRBV24-1 | TGTGCCACCAGTGATTTCTCGGGAACAGATACGCAGTATTTT | CATSDFSGTDTQYF
- | - | TRBJ1-2 | TRBV19 | TGTGCCAGTAGTATTTCAAGCTATGGCTACACCTTC | CASSISSYGYTF
- | - | TRBJ2-2 | TRBV5-1 | TGCGCCAGCAGCTTGGTAGGGGCGTACACCGGGGAGCTGTTTTTT | CASSLVGAYTGELFF
- | - | TRBJ1-1 | TRBV29-1 | TGCAGCGCCGCGGAGAGAATGAACACTGAAGCTTTCTTT | CSAAERMNTEAFF
- | - | TRBJ1-5 | TRBV19 | TGTGCCAGTAGTGCAGGGACACCTTATATTTATAGCAATCAGCCCCAGCATTTT | CASSAGTPYIYSNQPQHF
- | TRBD2 | TRBJ2-1 | TRBV30 | TGTGCCTGGAGTCGAACTCTAGCGGGATTTTACAATGAGCAGTTCTTC | CAWSRTLAGFYNEQFF
- | - | TRBJ1-6 | TRBV20-1 | TGCAGTGCTAGAGAACACGGCGTCCACTTT | CSAREHGVHF